This T cell receptor beta chain derives from a study of T cell clones after liver transplantation. Here immunoSEQ multiplex PCR was the method, and the copy in TCRdb shows in-frame clones only, minus some. This sample has about 7,900 clones, with 80% found just once. Germline lookup yields CDR1 LNHDA and CDR2 SQIVND (reference sequence). Trimming stripped 6 bases from V and 5 bases from J, with 13 bases between. The CDR3 sequence is 13 residues long. Sequenced here: CD8+ T cells from blood, sampled before liver transplant. V is TRBV19 and J is TRBJ2-5, with D possibly matching TRBD2 (5 bases). The TCR originated in a human donor who received a liver transplant. In DNA, the CDR3 is TGTGCCAGTAGAACGAGGGTTGGGGAGACCCAGTACTTC. Its protein is CASRTRVGETQYF.